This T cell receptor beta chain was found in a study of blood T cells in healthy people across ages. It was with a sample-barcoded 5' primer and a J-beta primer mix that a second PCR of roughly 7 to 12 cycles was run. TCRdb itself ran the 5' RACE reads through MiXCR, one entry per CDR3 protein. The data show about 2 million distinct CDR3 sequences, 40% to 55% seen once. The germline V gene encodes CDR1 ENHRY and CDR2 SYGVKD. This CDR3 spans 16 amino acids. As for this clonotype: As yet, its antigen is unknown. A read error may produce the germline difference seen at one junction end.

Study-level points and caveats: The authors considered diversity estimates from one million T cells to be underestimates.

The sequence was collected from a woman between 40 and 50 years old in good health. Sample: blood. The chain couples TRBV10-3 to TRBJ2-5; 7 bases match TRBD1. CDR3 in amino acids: CALSTKWTGRGETQYF. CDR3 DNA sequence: TGTGCCCTCAGTACGAAATGGACAGGAAGGGGAGAGACCCAGTACTTC.